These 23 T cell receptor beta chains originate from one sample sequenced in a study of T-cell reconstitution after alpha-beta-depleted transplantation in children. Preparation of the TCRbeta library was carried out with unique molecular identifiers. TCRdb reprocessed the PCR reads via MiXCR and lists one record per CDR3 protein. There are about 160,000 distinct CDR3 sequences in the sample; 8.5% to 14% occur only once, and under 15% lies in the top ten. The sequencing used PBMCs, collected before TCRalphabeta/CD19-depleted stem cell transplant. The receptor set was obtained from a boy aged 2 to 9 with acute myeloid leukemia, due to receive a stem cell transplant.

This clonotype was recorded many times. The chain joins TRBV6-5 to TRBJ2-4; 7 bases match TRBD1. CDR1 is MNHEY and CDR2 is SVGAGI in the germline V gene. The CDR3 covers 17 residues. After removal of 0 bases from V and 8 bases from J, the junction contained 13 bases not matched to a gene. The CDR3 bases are TGTGCCAGCAGTTACTCGAAAGGGGGCCTCCTTAGGGACATTCAGTACTTC. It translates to CASSYSKGGLLRDIQYF.

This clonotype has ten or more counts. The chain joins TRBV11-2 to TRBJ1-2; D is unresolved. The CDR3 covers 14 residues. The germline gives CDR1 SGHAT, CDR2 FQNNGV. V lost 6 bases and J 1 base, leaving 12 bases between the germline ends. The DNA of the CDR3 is TGTGCCAGCAGTTTACGTGAGGTTAACTATGGCTACACCTTC. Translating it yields CASSLREVNYGYTF.

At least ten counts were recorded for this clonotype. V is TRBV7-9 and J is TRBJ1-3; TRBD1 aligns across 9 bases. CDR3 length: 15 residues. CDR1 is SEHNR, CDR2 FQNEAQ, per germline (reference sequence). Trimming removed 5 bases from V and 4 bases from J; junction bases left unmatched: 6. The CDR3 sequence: CASSRTGGGGNTIYF. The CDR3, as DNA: TGTGCCAGCAGCCGAACAGGGGGCGGCGGAAACACCATATATTTT. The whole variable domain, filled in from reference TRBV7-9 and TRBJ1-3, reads DTGVSQNPRHKITKRGQNVTFRCDPISEHNRLYWYRQTLGQGPEFLTYFQNEAQLEKSRLLSDRFSAERPKGSFSTLEIQRTEQGDSAMYLCASSRTGGGGNTIYFGEGSWLTVV.

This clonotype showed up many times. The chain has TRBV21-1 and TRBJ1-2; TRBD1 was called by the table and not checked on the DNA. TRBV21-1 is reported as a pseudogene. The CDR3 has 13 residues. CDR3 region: CASSKSRGRGYTF. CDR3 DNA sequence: TGTGCCAGCAGCAAATCCCGGGGACGTGGCTACACCTTC.

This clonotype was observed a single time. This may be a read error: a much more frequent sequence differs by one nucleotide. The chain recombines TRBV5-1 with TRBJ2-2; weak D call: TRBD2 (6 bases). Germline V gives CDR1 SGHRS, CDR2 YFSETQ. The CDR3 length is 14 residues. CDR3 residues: CDSKVAANTGELFF. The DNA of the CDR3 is TGCGACAGCAAAGTAGCGGCGAACACCGGGGAGCTGTTTTTT.

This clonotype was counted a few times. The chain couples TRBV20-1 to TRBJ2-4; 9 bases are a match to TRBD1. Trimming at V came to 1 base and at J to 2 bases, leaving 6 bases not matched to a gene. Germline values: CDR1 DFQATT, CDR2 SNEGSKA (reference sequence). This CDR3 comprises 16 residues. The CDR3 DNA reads TGCAGTGCTAGAGGGGGGACAGGGATCACCAAAAACATTCAGTACTTC. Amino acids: CSARGGTGITKNIQYF.

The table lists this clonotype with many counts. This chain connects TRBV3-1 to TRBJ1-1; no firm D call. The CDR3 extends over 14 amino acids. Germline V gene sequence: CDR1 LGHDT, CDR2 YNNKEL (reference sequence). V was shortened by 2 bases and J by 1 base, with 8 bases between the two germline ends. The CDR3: CASSQSGKNTEAFF. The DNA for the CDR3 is TGTGCCAGCAGCCAATCCGGGAAGAACACTGAAGCTTTCTTT.

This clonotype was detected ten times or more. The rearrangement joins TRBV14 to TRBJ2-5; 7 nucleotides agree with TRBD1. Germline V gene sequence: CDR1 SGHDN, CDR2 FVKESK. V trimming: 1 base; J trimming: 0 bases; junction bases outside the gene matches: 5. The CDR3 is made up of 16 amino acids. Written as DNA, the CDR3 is TGTGCCAGCAGCCAAGGGGACAGAGGGTACCAAGAGACCCAGTACTTC. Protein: CASSQGDRGYQETQYF.

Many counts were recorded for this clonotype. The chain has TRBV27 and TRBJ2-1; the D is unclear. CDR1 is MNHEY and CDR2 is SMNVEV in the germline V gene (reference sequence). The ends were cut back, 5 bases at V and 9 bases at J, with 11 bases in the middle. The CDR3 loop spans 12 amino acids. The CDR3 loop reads CASSPWGFEQFF. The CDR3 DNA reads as TGTGCCAGCAGTCCATGGGGATTTGAGCAGTTCTTC.

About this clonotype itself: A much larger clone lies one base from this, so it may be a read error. CDR3 DNA: TGCCGTGCTAATCTAGCGGGAGGGCCAAACACCGGGGAGCTGTTTTTT. Its translation is CRANLAGGPNTGELFF. V and J are TRBV20-1 and TRBJ2-2; the match to TRBD2 covers 12 bases. The CDR3 is 16 amino acids. The germline gives CDR1 DFQATT, CDR2 SNEGSKA (reference sequence).

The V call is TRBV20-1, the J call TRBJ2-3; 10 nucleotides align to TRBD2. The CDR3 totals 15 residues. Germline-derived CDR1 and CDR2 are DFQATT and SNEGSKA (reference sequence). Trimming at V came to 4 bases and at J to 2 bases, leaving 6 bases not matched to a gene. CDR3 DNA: TGCAGTGCTACTTCACTAGCGGGGCCCACAGATACGCAGTATTTT. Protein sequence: CSATSLAGPTDTQYF.

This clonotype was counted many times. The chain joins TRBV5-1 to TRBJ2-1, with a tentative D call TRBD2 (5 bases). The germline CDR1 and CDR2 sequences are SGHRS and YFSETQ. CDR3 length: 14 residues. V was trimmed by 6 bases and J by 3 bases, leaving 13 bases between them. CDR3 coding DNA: TGCGCCAGCACCTTCGAGGGATTCTACAATGAGCAGTTCTTC. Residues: CASTFEGFYNEQFF.

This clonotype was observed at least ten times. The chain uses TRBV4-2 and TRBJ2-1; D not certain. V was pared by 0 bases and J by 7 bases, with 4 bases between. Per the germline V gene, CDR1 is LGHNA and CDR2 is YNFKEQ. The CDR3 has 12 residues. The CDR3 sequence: CASSQDKNEQFF. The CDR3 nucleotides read TGTGCCAGCAGCCAAGATAAGAATGAGCAGTTCTTC.

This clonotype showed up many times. The CDR3 nucleotides are TGTGCCAGTAGTATCTATAGCGGCTACGAGCAGTACTTC. Encoded protein: CASSIYSGYEQYF. The V and J genes are TRBV19 and TRBJ2-7; a weak D match, TRBD2 (6 bases). V was clipped by 3 bases and J by 3 bases, with 9 bases between them. This CDR3 is built from 13 residues. CDR1 is LNHDA and CDR2 is SQIVND in the germline V gene (reference sequence).

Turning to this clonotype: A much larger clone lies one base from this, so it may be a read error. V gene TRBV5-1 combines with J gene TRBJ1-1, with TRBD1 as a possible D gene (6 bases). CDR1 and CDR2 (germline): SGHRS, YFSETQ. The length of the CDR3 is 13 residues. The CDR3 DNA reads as TGCGCCAGCAATACAGGGATGAACACTGAAGCTATCTTT. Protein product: CASNTGMNTEAIF.

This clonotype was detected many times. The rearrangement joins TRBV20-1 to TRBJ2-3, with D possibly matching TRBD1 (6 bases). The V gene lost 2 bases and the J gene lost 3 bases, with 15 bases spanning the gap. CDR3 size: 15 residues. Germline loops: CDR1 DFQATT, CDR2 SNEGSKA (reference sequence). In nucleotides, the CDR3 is TGCAGTGCTAGACGTGGACAGTCGGGGACAGATACGCAGTATTTT. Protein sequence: CSARRGQSGTDTQYF.

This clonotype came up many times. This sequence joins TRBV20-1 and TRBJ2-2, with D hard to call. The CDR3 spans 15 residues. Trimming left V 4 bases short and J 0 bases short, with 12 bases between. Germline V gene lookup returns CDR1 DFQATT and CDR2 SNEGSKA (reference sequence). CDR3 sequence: CSATGISTNTGELFF. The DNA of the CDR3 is TGCAGTGCTACAGGAATCTCCACGAACACCGGGGAGCTGTTTTTT.

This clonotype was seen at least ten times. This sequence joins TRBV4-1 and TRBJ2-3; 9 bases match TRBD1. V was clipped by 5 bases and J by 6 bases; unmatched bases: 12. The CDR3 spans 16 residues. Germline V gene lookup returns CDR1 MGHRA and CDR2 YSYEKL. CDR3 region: CASSTRPGQGWDTQYF. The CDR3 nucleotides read TGCGCCAGCAGCACCCGTCCGGGACAGGGTTGGGATACGCAGTATTTT.

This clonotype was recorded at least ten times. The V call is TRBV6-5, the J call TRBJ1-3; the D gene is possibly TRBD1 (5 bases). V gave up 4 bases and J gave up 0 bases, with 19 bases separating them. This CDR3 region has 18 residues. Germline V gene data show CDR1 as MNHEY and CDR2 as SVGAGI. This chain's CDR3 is CASSFLGRGVASGNTIYF. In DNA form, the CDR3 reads TGTGCCAGCAGTTTCCTAGGGCGGGGGGTGGCCTCTGGAAACACCATATATTTT.

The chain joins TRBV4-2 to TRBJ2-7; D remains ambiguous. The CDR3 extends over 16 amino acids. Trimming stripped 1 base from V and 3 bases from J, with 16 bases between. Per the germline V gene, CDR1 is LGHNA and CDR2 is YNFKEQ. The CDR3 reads CASSQVPVGIYYEQYF. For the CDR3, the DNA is TGTGCCAGCAGCCAAGTTCCCGTTGGCATTTACTACGAGCAGTACTTC.

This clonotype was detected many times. The CDR3 loop is CASNLSPGQTTEAFF. For the CDR3, the DNA is TGTGCCAGCAACCTGAGCCCGGGACAGACGACTGAAGCTTTCTTT. The chain has TRBV21-1 and TRBJ1-1; TRBD1 is the table's D call and was not checked against the DNA. TRBV21-1 has pseudogene status. The CDR3 has 15 residues.

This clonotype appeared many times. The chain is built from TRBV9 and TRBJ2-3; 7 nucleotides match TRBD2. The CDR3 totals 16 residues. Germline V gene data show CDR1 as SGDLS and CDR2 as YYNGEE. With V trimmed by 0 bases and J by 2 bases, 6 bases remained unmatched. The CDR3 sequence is CASSVEAGAITDTQYF. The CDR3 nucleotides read TGTGCCAGCAGCGTAGAGGCGGGAGCAATCACAGATACGCAGTATTTT.

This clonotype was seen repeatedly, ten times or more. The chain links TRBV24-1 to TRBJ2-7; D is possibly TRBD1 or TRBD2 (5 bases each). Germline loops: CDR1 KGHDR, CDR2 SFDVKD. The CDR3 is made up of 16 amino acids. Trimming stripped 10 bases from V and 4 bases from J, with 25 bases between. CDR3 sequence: CATLGDLRLTRYEQYF. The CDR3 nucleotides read TGTGCCACTCTGGGGGACCTCAGATTAACTCGATACGAGCAGTACTTC.